This TCR beta chain was identified in a study of cytomegalovirus exposure and HLA in healthy donors. Findings and limits, study-wide: In vitro experiments confirmed that three CMV-associated chains were specific for CMV antigens. A later analysis found common viral pathogens apparently linked to several of the most significant clusters. In a later analysis, across HLA loci, associated TCR counts were highest for DRB1, lowest for HLA-C.

The PCR employed 60 Vbeta primers together with 13 Jbeta primers. Sequencing was performed with immunoSEQ multiplex PCR; in TCRdb, only in-frame clones are kept and a portion is missing. The sample carries about 80,000 clones, under 65% recorded once. As concerns this clone: The antigen is undetermined.

Germline V gene data show CDR1 as SGHNT and CDR2 as YYREEE (reference sequence). CDR3 length: 15 amino acids. Trimming removed 5 bases from V and 2 bases from J; junction bases left unmatched: 6. Sequencing was done on a sample of PBMCs. This receptor was identified in a male donor in good health and CMV-seropositive. The chain carries TRBV5-4 and TRBJ2-5, with 10 bases matching TRBD1. The CDR3 is CASSRTGGVQETQYF. In DNA form, the CDR3 reads TGTGCCAGCAGTCGGACAGGGGGGGTTCAAGAGACCCAGTACTTC. The complete variable domain, with remaining parts taken from reference TRBV5-4 and TRBJ2-5, reads ETGVTQSPTHLIKTRGQQVTLRCSSQSGHNTVSWYQQALGQGPQFIFQYYREEENGRGNFPPRFSGLQFPNYSSELNVNALELDDSALYLCASSRTGGVQETQYFGPGTRLLVL.